Following are 19 T cell receptor beta chains from one sample sequenced in a study of follicular helper T cells after annual influenza vaccination. As for time point: 2014-2015 season, pre-vaccination. Sequenced by immunoSEQ multiplex PCR; TCRdb stores in-frame clones only, minus some. The sample comprises about 27,000 clones, roughly 80% of which are singletons, and roughly 1.2% rests with the top ten. The sequencing used CXCR5+ CD38- circulating T follicular helper cells from blood, collected on the day of influenza vaccination. Subset noted: circulating Tfh, non-naive CD4+CXCR5+PD-1+ (ICOS+CD38+ or ICOS-CD38-). These receptors originate from an adult who received the influenza vaccine.

V is TRBV5-5 and J is TRBJ1-6, with 8 bases identical to TRBD1. CDR3 length: 13 residues. V shed 4 bases, J shed 12 bases, and the junction held 6 bases outside the gene matches. CDR1 is SGHKS, CDR2 YYEKEE, per germline (reference sequence). As DNA, the CDR3 is TGTGCCAGCAGCCCGGGACAGGCTAGACCCCTCCACTTT. This encodes CASSPGQARPLHF.

This chain joins TRBV7-3 and TRBJ2-1, with D possibly being TRBD2 (7 bases). The CDR3 spans 13 residues. Between the trimmed V and J ends, which lost 0 bases and 12 bases, there was a span of 12 bases. Germline assignment: CDR1 SGHTA and CDR2 FQGTGA. The CDR3 DNA is TGTGCCAGCAGCTTAACGGGAGGGGGGGGGCAGTTCTTC. Its protein product is CASSLTGGGGQFF.

The rearrangement uses TRBV5-1 and TRBJ2-3; 7 nucleotides align to TRBD1. V trimming: 4 bases; J trimming: 4 bases; junction bases outside the gene matches: 9. From germline, CDR1 is SGHRS and CDR2 YFSETQ. The CDR3 is made up of 15 amino acids. CDR3 coding DNA: TGCGCCAGCAGCCCGGGACAGATAAGGGCAGATACGCAGTATTTT. Amino acid sequence: CASSPGQIRADTQYF.

This chain uses TRBV7-3 with TRBJ2-2, with D hard to call. The CDR3 extends over 12 amino acids. Germline V CDR1 and CDR2: SGHTA, FQGTGA. The ends were cut back, 4 bases at V and 7 bases at J, with 7 bases in the middle. The CDR3 DNA reads as TGTGCCAGCAGCTCATACAGCGGGGAGCTGTTTTTT. Its protein product is CASSSYSGELFF.

J is TRBJ2-6 and V is TRBV19; TRBD1 matches at 7 bases. Germline loops: CDR1 LNHDA, CDR2 SQIVND (reference sequence). This CDR3 has 16 amino acids. The junction had 5 bases not matched to a gene; V was cut back by 5 bases and J by 1 base. The CDR3 spells CASSRQGRSGANVLTF. The DNA for the CDR3 is TGTGCCAGTAGTCGACAGGGTCGGTCTGGGGCCAACGTCCTGACTTTC.

This clone was detected only a few times. The chain carries TRBV10-3 and TRBJ1-3; D is undetermined. Germline V gene sequence: CDR1 ENHRY, CDR2 SYGVKD. V lost 3 bases and J 5 bases, leaving 8 bases between the germline ends. The length of the CDR3 is 13 residues. Here the CDR3 reads CAISEAVRNTIYF. The CDR3 coding sequence is TGTGCCATCAGTGAAGCCGTGAGAAACACCATATATTTT.

This chain joins TRBV14 and TRBJ2-3; D may be TRBD1 (5 bases). V lost 4 bases and J lost 10, with 21 bases in between. There are 15 residues in the CDR3. CDR1 SGHDN and CDR2 FVKESK come from the germline V gene. DNA for the CDR3: TGTGCCAGCAGCCGAGGAATCGGACATTCGATCGCGCAGTATTTT. This encodes CASSRGIGHSIAQYF.

This sequence joins TRBV12-5 and TRBJ1-1; D unresolved. The germline V gene encodes CDR1 LGHNT and CDR2 FRNRAP. The CDR3 loop spans 11 amino acids. V lost 7 bases and J 7 bases, leaving 10 bases between the germline ends. CDR3 protein: CASALDGEAFF. Here the CDR3 DNA reads TGTGCTAGTGCTCTAGACGGTGAAGCTTTCTTT.

The genes are TRBV27 and TRBJ2-2; 11 bases are shared with TRBD2. The CDR3 runs 19 residues. V trimming: 4 bases; J trimming: 1 base; junction bases outside the gene matches: 11. Germline V gene data show CDR1 as MNHEY and CDR2 as SMNVEV (reference sequence). The DNA of the CDR3 is TGTGCCAGCAGTTCCCCCCGACTAGCGGGGCGGGGGAACACCGGGGAGCTGTTTTTT. Protein: CASSSPRLAGRGNTGELFF.

This chain connects TRBV6-1 to TRBJ1-2; no clear D gene. CDR1 MNHNS and CDR2 SASEGT come from the germline V gene. The CDR3 is made up of 13 amino acids. Trimming pared 8 bases from V and 3 bases from J, leaving 13 bases between. The CDR3 bases are TGTGCCAGCGTTGTGCGGGCTGACTATGGCTACACCTTC. This sequence encodes CASVVRADYGYTF.

The chain combines TRBV5-1 with TRBJ1-2; D is uncertain. Germline CDR1 is SGHRS and CDR2 is YFSETQ. Trimming took 5 bases from V and 8 from J, leaving 22 bases between them. The CDR3 sequence is 15 residues long. This chain's CDR3 is CASRLGGSGFEGYTF. CDR3 nucleotides: TGCGCCAGCAGGCTTGGAGGTTCGGGGTTTGAGGGCTACACCTTC.

The sample holds a few counts of this clone. The rearrangement joins TRBV9 to TRBJ1-6; D possibly corresponds to TRBD1 (5 bases). Germline assignment: CDR1 SGDLS and CDR2 YYNGEE. The CDR3 extends over 15 amino acids. Trimming pared 3 bases from V and 4 bases from J, leaving 11 bases between. The CDR3 loop reads CASSASWTYNSPLHF. The CDR3 region has the DNA TGTGCCAGCAGCGCCTCCTGGACATATAATTCACCCCTCCACTTT.

The CDR3 sequence: CASSLDAQYEQYF. As DNA, the CDR3 is TGTGCCAGCAGCTTAGACGCCCAGTACGAGCAGTACTTC. The chain couples TRBV7-6 to TRBJ2-7; D is unclear. V shed 1 base and J shed 4 bases, with 8 bases lying between them. The CDR3 consists of 13 residues. Germline V gene lookup returns CDR1 SGHVS and CDR2 FNYEAQ.

This clone has only a few counts. The chain recombines TRBV4-1 with TRBJ1-1; TRBD1 matches 9 bases. The CDR3 covers 15 residues. Germline lookup yields CDR1 MGHRA and CDR2 YSYEKL. J gave up 0 bases and V 4 bases, and 3 bases lay outside the gene matches. The CDR3: CASSLRQGVNTEAFF. The DNA for the CDR3 is TGCGCCAGCAGCCTAAGACAGGGGGTGAACACTGAAGCTTTCTTT.

The genes are TRBV19 and TRBJ2-7, with 13 nucleotides matching TRBD2. V trimming: 6 bases; J trimming: 3 bases; junction bases outside the gene matches: 8. The CDR3 has 16 residues. Germline assignment: CDR1 LNHDA and CDR2 SQIVND (reference sequence). CDR3 loop: CASRLAGGDGSYEQYF. CDR3 nucleotide sequence: TGTGCCAGTAGACTAGCGGGAGGGGACGGTAGCTACGAGCAGTACTTC.

This clone is medium-sized (0.01 to 0.1%) in the sample. This chain uses TRBV14 with TRBJ1-4, with D unclear. In germline, CDR1 is SGHDN, CDR2 FVKESK. The CDR3 has 15 amino acids. V lost 0 bases and J 4 bases, leaving 9 bases between the germline ends. Here the CDR3 DNA reads TGTGCCAGCAGCCAAGAGCACGGTTATAATGAAAAACTGTTTTTT. Translating gives CASSQEHGYNEKLFF.

The chain uses TRBV29-1 and TRBJ1-2; TRBD1 aligns across 7 bases. This CDR3 region has 14 residues. CDR1 is SQVTM and CDR2 is ANQGSEA in the germline V gene. Losses at the gene ends were 4 bases for V and 4 bases for J; bases not matched to a gene: 9. The CDR3 region has the DNA TGCAGCGTTGCCGGGACAGAGGGGTCCTATGGCTACACCTTC. Translating gives CSVAGTEGSYGYTF.

The chain links TRBV6-5 to TRBJ1-5, with D tentatively TRBD1 (6 bases). The V gene's germline CDR1 is MNHEY and CDR2 SVGAGI. The V end lost 3 bases, the J end lost 6 bases, and 9 bases lay between the germline ends. This CDR3 region has 13 residues. CDR3 DNA sequence: TGTGCCAGCAGTTATAGCAGGGGTCAGCCCCAGCATTTT. Translating it yields CASSYSRGQPQHF.

J is TRBJ1-5 and V is TRBV18; TRBD1 agrees at 10 bases. The CDR3 length is 18 residues. Unmatched junction bases numbered 10, after V lost 3 bases and J lost 2 bases. Germline V gives CDR1 KGHSH, CDR2 LQKENI. CDR3: CASSPSRTGGFGNQPQHF. CDR3 sequence (DNA): TGTGCCAGCTCACCCTCAAGGACAGGGGGGTTTGGCAATCAGCCCCAGCATTTT.